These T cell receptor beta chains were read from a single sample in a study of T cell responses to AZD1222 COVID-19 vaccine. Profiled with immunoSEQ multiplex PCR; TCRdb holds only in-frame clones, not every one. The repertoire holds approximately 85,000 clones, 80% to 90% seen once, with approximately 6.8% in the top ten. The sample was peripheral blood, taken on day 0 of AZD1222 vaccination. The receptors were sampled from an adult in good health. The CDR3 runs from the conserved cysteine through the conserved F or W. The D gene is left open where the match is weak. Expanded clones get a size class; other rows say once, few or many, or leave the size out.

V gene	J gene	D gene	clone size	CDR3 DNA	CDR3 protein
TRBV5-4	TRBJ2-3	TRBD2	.	TGTGCCAGCAGACAACGGGGGGTAGCGAGGGCAGATACGCAGTATTTT	CASRQRGVARADTQYF
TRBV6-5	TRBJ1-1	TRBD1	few	TGTGCCAGCAGTTACTCGAGGACAGGGGATACTGAAGCTTTCTTT	CASSYSRTGDTEAFF
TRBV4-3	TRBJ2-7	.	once	TGCGCCAGCAGCCAAGATCAGGGACCCTACGAGCAGTACTTC	CASSQDQGPYEQYF
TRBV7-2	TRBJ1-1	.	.	TGTGCCAGCAGCCCCCCGGGTGTGAACACTGAAGCTTTCTTT	CASSPPGVNTEAFF
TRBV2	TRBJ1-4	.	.	TGTGCCAGCAGCGAACGACATAATGAAAAACTGTTTTTT	CASSERHNEKLFF
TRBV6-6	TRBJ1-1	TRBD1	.	TGTGCCAGCAGCCGAAGACAGGGACCTTTACCTATCACTGAAGCTTTCTTT	CASSRRQGPLPITEAFF
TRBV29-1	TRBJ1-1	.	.	TGCAGCGTGCCTCCAGGGAACACTGAAGCTTTCTTT	CSVPPGNTEAFF
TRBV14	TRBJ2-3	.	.	TGTGCCAGCAGCCAAGATTTGGTAGATACGCAGTATTTT	CASSQDLVDTQYF
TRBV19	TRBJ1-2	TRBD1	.	TGTGCCAGTAGCCGGGACAGGGGGAGGGACTATGGCTACACCTTC	CASSRDRGRDYGYTF
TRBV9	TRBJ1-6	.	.	TGTGCCAGCAGCCCAGCGGGAAGTGAGAATTCACCCCTCCACTTT	CASSPAGSENSPLHF
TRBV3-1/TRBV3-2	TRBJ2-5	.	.	TGTGCCAGCAGCCAAGCTCCCGCAGGAGCACGCCGGACCCAGTACTTC	CASSQAPAGARRTQYF
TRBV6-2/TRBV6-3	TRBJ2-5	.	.	TGTGCCAGCAGTACGCAGGGCCAGACCCAGTACTTC	CASSTQGQTQYF
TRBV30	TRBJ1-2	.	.	TGTGCCTGGAGCCTGACAGGCTTTGGCTACACCTTC	CAWSLTGFGYTF
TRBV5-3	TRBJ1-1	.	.	TGTGCCAGAAGCTTGGGTTGCGTTTTGGGGCTGGGGACTGAAGCTTTCTTT	CARSLGCVLGLGTEAFF
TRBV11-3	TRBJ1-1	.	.	TGTGCCAGCAGCTTAGGGGCCAGGGTGAACACTGAAGCTTTCTTT	CASSLGARVNTEAFF
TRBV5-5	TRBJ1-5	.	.	TGTGCCAGCAGCTTGGGGGCCGGGGGCAGCAATCAGCCCCAGCATTTT	CASSLGAGGSNQPQHF
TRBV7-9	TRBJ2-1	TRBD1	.	TGTGCCAGCAATCATCCCGACAGGGCCTACAATGAGCAGTTCTTC	CASNHPDRAYNEQFF